The next 29 T cell receptor beta chains were all read from a single sample in a study of T cell responses to AZD1222 COVID-19 vaccine (dated by TCRdb to the early 2020s). Taken with the paper, the label for time point translates to: baseline before first vaccination. Preparation of the library involved the immunoSEQ multiplex PCR assay. TCRdb stores this immuneACCESS table with in-frame sequences only. Part of the clones is absent; in the studies checked, under half of the shortfall reflects unresolved V genes, and no reason is known for the rest. The table for this sample lists approximately 130,000 clones; about 94% of them were counted only once. The top ten hold 0.9% to 0.95% of the sample. The starting material was peripheral blood, obtained on day 0 of AZD1222 vaccination. The receptors were gathered from an adult in good health.

This clone was seen a few times. The genes are TRBV5-1 and TRBJ1-2; maybe TRBD1 (5 bases). There are 16 residues in the CDR3. Deletions cut 0 bases from V and 8 bases from J, with 20 bases between. Germline values: CDR1 SGHRS, CDR2 YFSETQ. The CDR3 nucleotides read TGCGCCAGCAGCTTGGGGGGTGTTGAAGGGGCTAGCGGCTACACCTTC. Its translation: CASSLGGVEGASGYTF.

The V gene is TRBV19, the J gene TRBJ1-2; 7 bases fit TRBD1. Germline trimming cut 0 bases from V and 10 bases from J; bases unmatched to any gene: 5. CDR1 is LNHDA, CDR2 SQIVND, per germline (reference sequence). The CDR3 runs 13 residues. For the CDR3, the DNA is TGTGCCAGTAGTATAGAAGGCAGGGGGGCCTACACCTTC. It yields the protein CASSIEGRGAYTF.

V and J are TRBV7-6 and TRBJ1-2, with TRBD1 matching 10 bases. Germline V gene data show CDR1 as SGHVS and CDR2 as FNYEAQ. With V trimmed by 4 bases and J by 8 bases, 10 bases remained unmatched. The CDR3 covers 15 residues. The CDR3: CASSSRQGAFVGYTF. The CDR3 nucleotides are TGTGCCAGCAGCTCAAGACAGGGGGCTTTTGTGGGCTACACCTTC.

The chain carries TRBV7-9 and TRBJ1-1; TRBD1 matches 10 bases. CDR3 length equals 17 residues. The germline V gene has CDR1 SEHNR and CDR2 FQNEAQ (reference sequence). V lost 5 bases, J lost 5 bases, and 14 bases stayed unmatched. CDR3 region: CASSPLWDRGGLTEAFF. CDR3 nucleotides: TGTGCCAGCAGCCCCCTCTGGGACAGGGGTGGGTTGACTGAAGCTTTCTTT.

The gene calls are TRBV13 and TRBJ2-7; TRBD1 might be the D (6 bases). The CDR3 is 16 residues long. Germline V lookup: CDR1 PRHDT, CDR2 FYEKMQ (reference sequence). V was pared by 2 bases and J by 3 bases, with 17 bases between. The CDR3 reads CASSLKSGALGYEQYF. As DNA, the CDR3 is TGTGCCAGCAGCTTAAAATCAGGGGCCCTTGGCTACGAGCAGTACTTC.

This clone has more than one count but fewer than ten. J is TRBJ1-2 and V is TRBV24-1, with D possibly matching TRBD1 (5 bases). Germline V gives CDR1 KGHDR, CDR2 SFDVKD. V dropped 3 bases and J dropped 3 bases, with 10 bases sitting between them. This CDR3 spans 14 amino acids. The CDR3 DNA is TGTGCCACCAGTGATCCCACCAGGGACTATGGCTACACCTTC. Protein: CATSDPTRDYGYTF.

The DNA of the CDR3 is TGTGCTAGTGGTTTGGAACCGGGACAGACGACAAATGAGCAGTTCTTC. It encodes CASGLEPGQTTNEQFF. The V and J genes are TRBV12-5 and TRBJ2-1, with TRBD1 matching over 7 bases. This CDR3 contains 16 residues. Germline V CDR1 and CDR2: LGHNT, FRNRAP. The J segment lost 7 bases and the V segment lost 1 base, leaving 10 bases of the junction unmatched. Combining the CDR3 with reference TRBV12-5 and TRBJ2-1 gives the whole variable domain DARVTQTPRHKVTEMGQEVTMRCQPILGHNTVFWYRQTMMQGLELLAYFRNRAPLDDSGMPKDRFSAEMPDATLATLKIQPSEPRDSAVYFCASGLEPGQTTNEQFFGPGTRLTVL.

V and J are TRBV7-8 and TRBJ1-1; D is unresolved. The CDR3 consists of 14 residues. Germline CDR1 SGHVS, CDR2 FQNEAQ. V dropped 5 bases and J dropped 3 bases, with 13 bases sitting between them. The CDR3 bases are TGTGCCAGCAGCCCCGGGATTGGCTACACTGAAGCTTTCTTT. It yields the protein CASSPGIGYTEAFF.

V gene TRBV12-3 or TRBV12-4 combines with J gene TRBJ1-2, with TRBD1 matching 8 bases. This CDR3 comprises 13 residues. After removal of 4 bases from V and 7 bases from J, the junction contained 5 bases not matched to a gene. Here the CDR3 DNA reads TGTGCCAGCAGTTCTGGACAGGGCTCTGGCTACACCTTC. Translating gives CASSSGQGSGYTF.

CDR3 amino acids: CASSLGRGQRTGELFF. The CDR3 DNA sequence: TGTGCCAGCAGCTTGGGACGGGGACAACGGACGGGGGAGCTGTTTTTT. V and J are TRBV11-2 and TRBJ2-2; D might be TRBD1 (6 bases). V dropped 3 bases and J dropped 8 bases, with 19 bases sitting between them. Germline-derived CDR1 and CDR2 are SGHAT and FQNNGV. This CDR3 is 16 amino acids long.

The table lists this clone with a count of one. The chain is built from TRBV11-2 and TRBJ1-2; D unresolved. The CDR3 runs 16 residues. CDR1 is SGHAT, CDR2 FQNNGV, per germline. The V gene lost 0 bases and the J gene lost 8 bases, with 19 bases spanning the gap. The CDR3: CASSLDRRGEIGGYTF. CDR3 bases: TGTGCCAGCAGCTTAGATCGACGTGGGGAGATAGGCGGCTACACCTTC.

The V call is TRBV7-7, the J call TRBJ2-5, with D hard to call. V was pared by 3 bases and J by 5 bases, with 10 bases between. In germline, CDR1 is SSHAT, CDR2 FNYEAQ (reference sequence). CDR3 length: 13 amino acids. The chain's CDR3 is CASSFQDFETQYF. CDR3 sequence (DNA): TGTGCCAGCAGCTTCCAAGATTTTGAGACCCAGTACTTC.

This chain uses TRBV14 with TRBJ1-1; no clear D. The CDR3 sequence is 13 residues long. CDR1 is SGHDN, CDR2 FVKESK, per germline. Trimming removed 5 bases at V and 1 base at J, with 8 bases between. The CDR3 DNA is TGTGCCAGCAGCTACGCTCCGAACACTGAAGCTTTCTTT. Translating it yields CASSYAPNTEAFF.

The CDR3 spells CASSQSRNYGYTF. As DNA, the CDR3 is TGTGCCAGCAGCCAATCCAGAAACTATGGCTACACCTTC. This chain uses TRBV3-1 (or the pseudogene TRBV3-2) with TRBJ1-2, with D hard to call. Germline V CDR1 and CDR2: LGHDT, YNNKEL (reference sequence). Trimming took 2 bases from V and 2 from J, leaving 6 bases between them. The CDR3 extends over 13 amino acids.

The CDR3 coding sequence is TGTGCCAGTAGTCCCAAAGGAGATGCTGGGGCCAACGTCCTGACTTTC. It yields the protein CASSPKGDAGANVLTF. This sequence joins TRBV19 and TRBJ2-6; D uncertain. Germline V lookup: CDR1 LNHDA, CDR2 SQIVND (reference sequence). The CDR3 runs 16 residues. The V and J ends lost 5 bases and 2 bases respectively, with 13 bases between them.

This clone was detected once. The rearrangement uses TRBV7-9 and TRBJ1-6; D is unresolved. V was pared by 5 bases and J by 7 bases, with 18 bases between. CDR1 and CDR2 (germline): SEHNR, FQNEAQ (reference sequence). The CDR3 has 16 residues. The CDR3 DNA is TGTGCCAGCAGCCCATCCGGTGGGCGATCGAATTCACCCCTCCACTTT. Translated, it gives CASSPSGGRSNSPLHF. The whole variable domain, filled in from reference TRBV7-9 and TRBJ1-6, reads DTGVSQNPRHKITKRGQNVTFRCDPISEHNRLYWYRQTLGQGPEFLTYFQNEAQLEKSRLLSDRFSAERPKGSFSTLEIQRTEQGDSAMYLCASSPSGGRSNSPLHFGNGTRLTVT.

V is TRBV19 and J is TRBJ1-1, with D perhaps matching TRBD1 (5 bases). V lost 0 bases and J lost 2, with 13 bases in between. The CDR3 has 16 residues. The germline V gene has CDR1 LNHDA and CDR2 SQIVND (reference sequence). CDR3 loop: CASSIDREGKNTEAFF. For the CDR3, the DNA is TGTGCCAGTAGTATAGATCGGGAGGGGAAAAACACTGAAGCTTTCTTT.

This clone was detected only a few times. This chain connects TRBV7-8 to TRBJ1-2; 8 bases align to TRBD1. The trim removed 3 bases at V and 2 bases at J, leaving 5 bases unmatched. The germline V gene encodes CDR1 SGHVS and CDR2 FQNEAQ. CDR3 size: 15 residues. The CDR3, as DNA: TGTGCCAGCAGCTTCGCGGGACAGGCGAACTATGGCTACACCTTC. This sequence encodes CASSFAGQANYGYTF.

V is TRBV27 and J is TRBJ1-5, with unresolved D. CDR1 is MNHEY and CDR2 is SMNVEV in the germline V gene (reference sequence). The CDR3 has 14 amino acids. With 6 bases removed from V and 1 base from J, the gap between germline ends came to 10 bases. This chain's CDR3 is CASSWGGSNQPQHF. DNA of the CDR3: TGTGCCAGCAGCTGGGGAGGGAGCAATCAGCCCCAGCATTTT.

The chain carries TRBV5-1 and TRBJ2-5; D not certain. Trimming cost V 2 bases and J 1 base, with 6 bases left between them. Germline CDR1 and CDR2: SGHRS and YFSETQ. The CDR3 extends over 13 amino acids. For the CDR3, the DNA is TGCGCCAGCAGCTTCCAGCGCCAAGAGACCCAGTACTTC. Protein product: CASSFQRQETQYF.

CDR3 DNA sequence: TGCAGCTCTCGGGACAGGGGCTCGGGTATTGCTGAAGCTTTCTTT. Protein product: CSSRDRGSGIAEAFF. This chain links TRBV29-1 with TRBJ1-1; 10 positions match TRBD1. Germline V gives CDR1 SQVTM, CDR2 ANQGSEA. V lost 8 bases and J lost 6; bases outside the gene matches: 15. This CDR3 region has 15 residues.

V and J are TRBV5-5 and TRBJ2-7, with D possibly being TRBD2 (6 bases). Germline CDR1 SGHKS, CDR2 YYEKEE (reference sequence). V gave up 5 bases and J gave up 0 bases, with 15 bases separating them. CDR3 size: 15 residues. The CDR3: CASRRGTYSSYEQYF. In nucleotides, the CDR3 is TGTGCCAGCAGAAGAGGGACTTACAGCTCCTACGAGCAGTACTTC.

CDR3 protein: CASSYYGQGYGYTF. The CDR3, as DNA: TGTGCCAGCAGTTACTACGGACAGGGCTATGGCTACACCTTC. The chain recombines TRBV6-5 with TRBJ1-2; 8 bases fit TRBD1. In germline, CDR1 is MNHEY, CDR2 SVGAGI. The CDR3 has 14 amino acids. Trimming at V came to 1 base and at J to 4 bases, leaving 2 bases not matched to a gene.

V and J are TRBV5-1 and TRBJ2-3, with D uncertain. Germline V CDR1 and CDR2: SGHRS, YFSETQ. The length of the CDR3 is 14 residues. V was shortened by 7 bases and J by 0 bases, with 12 bases between the two germline ends. The CDR3, as DNA: TGCGCCAGCCGGTGGCGCCCCAGCACAGATACGCAGTATTTT. Residues: CASRWRPSTDTQYF.

The chain employs TRBV19 and TRBJ1-1; D is perhaps TRBD1 (5 bases). V was pared by 5 bases and J by 6 bases, with 13 bases between. Germline V gene lookup returns CDR1 LNHDA and CDR2 SQIVND (reference sequence). CDR3 size: 13 residues. This CDR3 reads CASSWGGAAEAFF. Written as DNA, the CDR3 is TGTGCCAGTAGTTGGGGAGGGGCCGCTGAAGCTTTCTTT.

The chain carries TRBV6-6 and TRBJ1-1; D not certain. V lost 5 bases and J 9 bases, leaving 10 bases between the germline ends. Germline V gene lookup returns CDR1 MNHNY and CDR2 SVGAGI (reference sequence). This CDR3 spans 11 amino acids. DNA for the CDR3: TGTGCCAGCAGTCCGCGGGTGAAAGCTTTCTTT. Its translation is CASSPRVKAFF.

This clone was seen a single time. The chain is built from TRBV5-1 and TRBJ2-3; D unclear. V gave up 0 bases and J gave up 6 bases, with 11 bases separating them. CDR1 is SGHRS, CDR2 YFSETQ, per germline. CDR3 size: 14 residues. CDR3 sequence: CASSLGALMDTQYF. CDR3 DNA: TGCGCCAGCAGCTTGGGGGCCCTTATGGATACGCAGTATTTT.

This sequence joins TRBV19 and TRBJ2-1, with D possibly TRBD1 on 6 matching bases. The germline V and J ends were trimmed by 5 bases and 5 bases, with 16 bases remaining between them. The CDR3 length is 15 residues. Germline loops: CDR1 LNHDA, CDR2 SQIVND (reference sequence). DNA of the CDR3: TGTGCCAGTAGTTTCTTTCCGGACAGTCACAATGAGCAGTTCTTC. It is translated as CASSFFPDSHNEQFF. Filled out from reference TRBV19 and TRBJ2-1, the complete variable domain reads DGGITQSPKYLFRKEGQNVTLSCEQNLNHDAMYWYRQDPGQGLRLIYYSQIVNDFQKGDIAEGYSVSREKKESFPLTVTSAQKNPTAFYLCASSFFPDSHNEQFFGPGTRLTVL.

The J gene is TRBJ1-2, the V gene TRBV19, with no clear D. The germline V gene has CDR1 LNHDA and CDR2 SQIVND (reference sequence). This CDR3 region has 14 residues. V shed 5 bases and J shed 4 bases, with 14 bases lying between them. The CDR3, as DNA: TGTGCCAGTAGTGCCAACAACCGTTTCTATGGCTACACCTTC. This translates into CASSANNRFYGYTF.